This entry describes one TCR beta chain. There is no known antigen for this receptor. Base-call qualities are not available, and no considerably larger clone is one nucleotide away. This specimen belongs to a study of blood T cells in healthy people across ages (dated by TCRdb to between 2014 and 2017). General notes on the study: Template switching captured roughly one uniquely barcoded TCR beta cDNA molecule per two T cells in model experiments. Age-related changes in TCR beta repertoire diversity were measured in the study by deep sequencing normalized with unique cDNA molecular identifiers. The donors were split into four age groups: young (average around 15 years), middle-aged (roughly 42), aged (approximately 60) and long-lived (approximately 80). To avoid experimental bias, donors of different ages were randomly spread across the sequencing lanes. Two additional independent replicas of 1 million unique cDNA reads from the same blood draw were analyzed for two donors (one aged 18 to 29 and one aged 80 or older). Summary of the overall study and its limitations: The percentage of naive T cells measured by flow cytometry correlated strongly with observed TCR beta diversity. Because profiling used bulk unsorted PBMCs, naive and antigen-experienced compartments could not be compared conclusively. Compared with the aged group, more naive CD4+ T cells, fewer expanded clones and increased TCR diversity were shown by the long-lived group, suggesting age selection. Total diversity estimates from one million sequenced T cells were considered lower bounds and underestimates. Because donor CMV infection status was unknown, age-related changes in expanded clonotypes were potentially confounded. Observed TCR beta diversity per million T cells fell roughly linearly with age, and a significant reduction was already apparent by age around 40.

The donors were 40 or so Caucasian individuals from Russia, aged roughly 6 to 90 years, who were systemically healthy. Each donor gave approximately 9.3 milliliters of peripheral blood, collected into EDTA-treated Vacutainer tubes. PBMCs were isolated by Ficoll-Paque density-gradient centrifugation, with at least 6 million obtained per sample. Trizol reagent was used to extract total RNA from the PBMCs, yielding at least 5 micrograms per sample. For every donor, flow cytometry on a PBMC aliquot measured the percentage of naive CD45RAhigh/CD27high T cells. The CDR3 goes from the cysteine to the phenylalanine over 15 residues. The entry retains the CDR3 DNA only, 45 bases that are in frame from base 1. The germline V gene (reference sequence) specifies DFQATT as CDR1 and SNEGSKA as CDR2. Trimming accounts for 4 bases at V and 2 bases at J, while the number of junction bases matched to no gene is 6.

The library was obtained by 5' RACE. TCRdb shows the sequencer as Illumina HiSeq 2500. A second PCR of roughly 7 to 11 cycles was performed with a sample-barcoded 5' primer and a J-beta primer mix. Each TCR beta cDNA molecule received a unique molecular identifier from a template-switch 5' adaptor carrying 12 random nucleotides. Each sample yielded at least 2.5 million CDR3-containing paired-end reads. First-strand cDNA synthesis was performed from all RNA using the Mint cDNA synthesis kit, with priming by a TRBC-specific oligonucleotide. Following uracil-DNA glycosylase treatment, a first 18-cycle PCR with universal primers M1SS and BC2_uni_R was performed on all cDNA. The study's processing was this. Each sample was normalized by randomly selecting 1 million high-quality reads, each carrying a distinct molecular identifier. Instead of being binned into consensus sequences, reads that shared molecular identifiers were thrown out. MiTCR, set to a Q25 quality threshold and the strictest error-elimination algorithm, was used for CDR3 identification, clonotype clustering and error correction. A nonparametric unseen species model using Euler transformation provided a lower-bound estimate of total TCR beta diversity. Clones were called with MiXCR by TCRdb after fastp trimmed the public reads at Q25, and only in-frame beta chains were retained. CDR3 protein sequences are deduplicated, and each keeps its most common genes and DNA. TCRdb's processing, not the authors' own work, is the source of the V and J calls. Here the sample has 1.5 million to 2 million distinct CDR3 sequences; 28% occur a single time. The top ten hold over 7% of the sample.

The sequenced sample was blood. The chain was built from TRBV20-1 and TRBJ1-3; 9 middle bases align to TRBD1. The sequence was collected from a woman in her 30s in good health. The CDR3 reads CSATLGQGTGNTIYF. The DNA is TGCAGTGCTACCCTCGGACAGGGGACTGGAAACACCATATATTTT.